This T cell receptor beta chain is from a study of response to subunit inactivated influenza vaccine. TCRdb reprocessed the RT-PCR reads with MiXCR, giving one entry per CDR3 protein. Of around 760,000 distinct CDR3 sequences in the sample, roughly 14% were seen once. This clonotype was picked up many times. Its antigen is unknown. CDR3 length: 13 amino acids. Germline V gives CDR1 DFQATT, CDR2 SNEGSKA (reference sequence). V lost 5 bases to trimming and J lost 8 bases, with 16 bases between them. Study-level points and caveats: The authors proposed limited new T cell recruitment per seasonal influenza vaccination.

Sequencing used PBMCs from blood, obtained 14 to 15 days before vaccination. This sequence joins TRBV20-1 and TRBJ2-1, with D perhaps matching TRBD1 or TRBD2 (5 bases each). This TCR came from a man between 45 and 60 years old who received an inactivated influenza vaccine. The CDR3 reads CSAGGTLTDEQFF. CDR3 in DNA: TGCAGTGCTGGTGGGACCCTGACGGATGAGCAGTTCTTC.